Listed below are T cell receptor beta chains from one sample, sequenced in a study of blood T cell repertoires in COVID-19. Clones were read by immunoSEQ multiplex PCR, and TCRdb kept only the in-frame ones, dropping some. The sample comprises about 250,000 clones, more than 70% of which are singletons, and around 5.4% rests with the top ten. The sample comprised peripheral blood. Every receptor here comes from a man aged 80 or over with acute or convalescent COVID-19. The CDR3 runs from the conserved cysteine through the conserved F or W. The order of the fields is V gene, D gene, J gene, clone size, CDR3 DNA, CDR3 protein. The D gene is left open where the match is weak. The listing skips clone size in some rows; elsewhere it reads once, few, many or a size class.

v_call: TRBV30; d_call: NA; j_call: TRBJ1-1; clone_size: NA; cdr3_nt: TGTGCCTGGAAACCAGGGTGGTTATCGGACACTGAAGCTTTCTTT; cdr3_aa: CAWKPGWLSDTEAFF
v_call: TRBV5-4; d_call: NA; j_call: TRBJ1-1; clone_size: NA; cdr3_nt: TGTGCCAGCAGCCCGGAGTGGGGGGAGACTGAAGCTTTCTTT; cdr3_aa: CASSPEWGETEAFF
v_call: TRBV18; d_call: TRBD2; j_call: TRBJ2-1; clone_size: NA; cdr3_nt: TGTGCCAGCTCACCAGTACCAGCGGGGGGCGAAAATGAGCAGTTCTTC; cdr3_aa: CASSPVPAGGENEQFF
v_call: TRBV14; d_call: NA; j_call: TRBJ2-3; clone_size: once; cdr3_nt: TGTGCCACCAAACAGGGTGGCACAGATACGCAGTATTTT; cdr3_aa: CATKQGGTDTQYF
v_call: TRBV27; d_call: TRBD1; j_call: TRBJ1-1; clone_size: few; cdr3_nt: TGTGCCAGCCGGGCGACAGGGGAGACTGAAGCTTTCTTT; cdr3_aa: CASRATGETEAFF
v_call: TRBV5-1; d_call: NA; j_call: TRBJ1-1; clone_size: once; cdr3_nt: TGCGCCAGCAGCTCGACACAGGGCCTGAACACTGAAGCTTTCTTT; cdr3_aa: CASSSTQGLNTEAFF
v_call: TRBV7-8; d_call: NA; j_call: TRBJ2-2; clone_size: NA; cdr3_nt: TGTGCCAGCAGCCCCTGGGGCATCGGTAGGAAAGTGGACACCGGGGAGCTGTTTTTT; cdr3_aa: CASSPWGIGRKVDTGELFF
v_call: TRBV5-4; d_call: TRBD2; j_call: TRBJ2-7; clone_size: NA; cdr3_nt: TGTGCCAGCAGCTTGGCGCCTAGCGGGAACTACGAGCAGTACTTC; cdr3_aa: CASSLAPSGNYEQYF
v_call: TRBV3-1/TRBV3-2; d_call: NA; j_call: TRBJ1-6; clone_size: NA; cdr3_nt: TGTGCCAGCACCTTGAGACAGGATAATTCACCCCTCCACTTT; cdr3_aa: CASTLRQDNSPLHF
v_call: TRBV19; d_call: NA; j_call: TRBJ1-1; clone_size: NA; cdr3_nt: TGTGCCAGTAGTACAGGGGACGACGGAGCTTTCTTT; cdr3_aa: CASSTGDDGAFF
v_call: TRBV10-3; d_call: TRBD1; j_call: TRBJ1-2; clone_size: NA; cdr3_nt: TGTGCCATCAGGGGGGACAGACCTAACTATGGCTACACCTTC; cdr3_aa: CAIRGDRPNYGYTF
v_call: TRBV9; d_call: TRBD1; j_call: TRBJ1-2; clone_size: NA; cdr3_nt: TGTGCCAGCAGTGATGGGACAGGAAGGAGCAACTATGGCTACACCTTC; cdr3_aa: CASSDGTGRSNYGYTF
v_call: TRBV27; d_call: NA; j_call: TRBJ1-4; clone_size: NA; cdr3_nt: TGTGCCAGCAGTTTATTGCCAGGGATGGACGAAAAACTGTTTTTT; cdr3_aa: CASSLLPGMDEKLFF
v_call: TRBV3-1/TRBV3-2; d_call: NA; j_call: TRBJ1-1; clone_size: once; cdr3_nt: TGTGCCAGCAGCCAAGTTGGGGCCGAAACTGAAGCTTTCTTT; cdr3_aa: CASSQVGAETEAFF
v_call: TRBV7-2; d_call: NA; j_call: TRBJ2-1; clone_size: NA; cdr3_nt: TGTGCCAGCAGTATAGGAGCGGGTTTGAGGGAGCAGTTCTTC; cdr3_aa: CASSIGAGLREQFF
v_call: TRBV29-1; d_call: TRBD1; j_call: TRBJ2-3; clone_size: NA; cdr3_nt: TGCAGCGTTACAGGGGGCGCAGATACGCAGTATTTT; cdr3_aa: CSVTGGADTQYF
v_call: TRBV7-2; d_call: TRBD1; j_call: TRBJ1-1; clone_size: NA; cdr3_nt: TGTGCCAGCAGCTTAAGGGACAGGGAGGGCACTGAAGCTTTCTTT; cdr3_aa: CASSLRDREGTEAFF
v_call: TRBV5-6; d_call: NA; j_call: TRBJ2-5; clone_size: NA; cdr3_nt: TGTGCCAGCAGCTTGAGGTTGCGGGGGCTGTCCCAAGAGACCCAGTACTTC; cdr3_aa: CASSLRLRGLSQETQYF
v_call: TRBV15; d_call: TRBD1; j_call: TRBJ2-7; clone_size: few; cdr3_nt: TGTGCCACCAGCAGAGCATTTAGGGACAGGGTTCGGGGCTACGAGCAGTACTTC; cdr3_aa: CATSRAFRDRVRGYEQYF
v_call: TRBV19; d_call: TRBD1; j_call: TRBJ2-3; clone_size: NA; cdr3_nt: TGTGCCAGTAGTATGTCGGCAGGGGGCTACATCACAGATACGCAGTATTTT; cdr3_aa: CASSMSAGGYITDTQYF
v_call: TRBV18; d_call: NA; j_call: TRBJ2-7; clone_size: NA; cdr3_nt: TGTGCCAGCTCACTGGGGGACATAGAGCAGTACTTC; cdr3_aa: CASSLGDIEQYF
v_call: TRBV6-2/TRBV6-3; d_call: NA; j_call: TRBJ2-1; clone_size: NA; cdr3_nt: TGTGCCAGCAGTTACCAAATAACTCCAGGGGCAAGCTCCTACAATGAGCAGTTCTTC; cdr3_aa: CASSYQITPGASSYNEQFF
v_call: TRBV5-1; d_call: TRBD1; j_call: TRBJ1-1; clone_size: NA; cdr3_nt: TGCGCCAGCAGCTTACAGGGGGTCCTCATGAACACTGAAGCTTTCTTT; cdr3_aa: CASSLQGVLMNTEAFF
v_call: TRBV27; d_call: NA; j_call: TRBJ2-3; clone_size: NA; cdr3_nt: TGTGCCAGCAGTTTAAGGGGTAGGAGCACAGATACGCAGTATTTT; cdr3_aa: CASSLRGRSTDTQYF
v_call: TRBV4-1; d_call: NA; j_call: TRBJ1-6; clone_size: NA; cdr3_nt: TGCGCCAGCAGCCAAGAAGCGGGCGGCCGCTCCTATAATTCACCCCTCCACTTT; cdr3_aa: CASSQEAGGRSYNSPLHF
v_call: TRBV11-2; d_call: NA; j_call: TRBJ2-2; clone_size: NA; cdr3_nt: TGTGCCAGCAGCTTAAGTTTCGGGGGTACCGGGGAGCTGTTTTTT; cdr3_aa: CASSLSFGGTGELFF
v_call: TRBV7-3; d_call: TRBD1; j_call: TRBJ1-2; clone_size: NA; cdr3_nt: TGTGCCAGCAGCCCACGACAGGGGAGCGACTATGGCTACACCTTC; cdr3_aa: CASSPRQGSDYGYTF
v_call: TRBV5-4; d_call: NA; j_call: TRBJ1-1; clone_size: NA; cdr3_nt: TGTGCCAGCAGCTTGTGGGGCCTGGACACTGAAGCTTTCTTT; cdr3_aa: CASSLWGLDTEAFF
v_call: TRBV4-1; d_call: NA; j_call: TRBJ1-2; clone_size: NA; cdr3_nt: TGCGCCAGCAGCCGGGGAGCTACGGGAGGCTACACCTTC; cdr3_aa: CASSRGATGGYTF
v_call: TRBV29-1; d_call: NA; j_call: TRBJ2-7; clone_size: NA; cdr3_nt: TGCAGCGTTGGGGGGACAAATACCTACGAGCAGTACTTC; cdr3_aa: CSVGGTNTYEQYF
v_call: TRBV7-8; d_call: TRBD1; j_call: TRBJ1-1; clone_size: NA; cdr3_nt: TGTGCCAGCCGCAGGACAGGAGTAATGAACACTGAAGCTTTCTTT; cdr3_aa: CASRRTGVMNTEAFF
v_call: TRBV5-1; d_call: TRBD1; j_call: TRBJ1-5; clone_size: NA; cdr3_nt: TGCGCCAGCAGCTTGGGTCAGGGGGGCAGCAATCAGCCCCAGCATTTT; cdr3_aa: CASSLGQGGSNQPQHF
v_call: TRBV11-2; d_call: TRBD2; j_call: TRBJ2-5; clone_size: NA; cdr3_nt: TGTGCCAGCAGCTTCAGTAGCGGGGGGATCGTAGAGACCCAGTACTTC; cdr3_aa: CASSFSSGGIVETQYF
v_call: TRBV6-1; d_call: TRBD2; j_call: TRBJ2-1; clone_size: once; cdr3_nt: TGTGCCAGCAGTGACCCCGGGACTAGCGGGAGGGGACATGAGCAGTTCTTC; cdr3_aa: CASSDPGTSGRGHEQFF
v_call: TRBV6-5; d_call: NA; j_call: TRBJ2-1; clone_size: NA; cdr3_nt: TGTGCCAGCAGTTCCCGACTGAACAATGAGCAGTTCTTC; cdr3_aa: CASSSRLNNEQFF
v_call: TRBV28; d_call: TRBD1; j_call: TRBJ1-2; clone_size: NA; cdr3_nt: TGTGCCAGCCTGGGACAGAAGGGGTATGGCTACACCTTC; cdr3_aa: CASLGQKGYGYTF
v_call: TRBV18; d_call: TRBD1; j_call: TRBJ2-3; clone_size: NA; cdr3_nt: TGTGCCAGCTCACGCCGGGACAGGGACACAGATACGCAGTATTTT; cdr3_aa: CASSRRDRDTDTQYF
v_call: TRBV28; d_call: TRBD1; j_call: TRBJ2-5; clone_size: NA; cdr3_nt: TGTGCCAGCAGTTTATGGGGACAGCCTCAAGAGACCCAGTACTTC; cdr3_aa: CASSLWGQPQETQYF
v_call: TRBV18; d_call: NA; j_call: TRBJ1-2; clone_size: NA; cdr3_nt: TGTGCCAGCTCACCAAGGAGGGCTAGTGAGGCTGGCTACACCTTC; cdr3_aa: CASSPRRASEAGYTF
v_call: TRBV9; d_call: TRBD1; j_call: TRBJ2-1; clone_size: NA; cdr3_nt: TGTGCCAGCAGCGCCCGACAGGGTGTCAGATACAATGAGCAGTTCTTC; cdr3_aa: CASSARQGVRYNEQFF
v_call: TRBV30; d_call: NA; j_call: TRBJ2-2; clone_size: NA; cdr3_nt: TGTGCCTGGAGTGTAGGAGGGAACACCGGGGAGCTGTTTTTT; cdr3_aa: CAWSVGGNTGELFF
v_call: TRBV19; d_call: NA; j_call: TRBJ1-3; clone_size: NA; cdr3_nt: TGTGCCAGTAGGTCCGGGACGGGGGACTCTGGAAACACCATATATTTT; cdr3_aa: CASRSGTGDSGNTIYF
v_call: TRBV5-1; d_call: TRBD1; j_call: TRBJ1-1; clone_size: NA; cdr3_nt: TGCGCCAGCAGCGGGGACAGGGGGTTGAACACTGAAGCTTTCTTT; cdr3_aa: CASSGDRGLNTEAFF
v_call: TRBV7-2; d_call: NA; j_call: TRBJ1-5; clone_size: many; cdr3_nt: TGTGCCAGCAGCTTAGTAGGCAGGGGAGGCAATCAGCCCCAGCATTTT; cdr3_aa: CASSLVGRGGNQPQHF
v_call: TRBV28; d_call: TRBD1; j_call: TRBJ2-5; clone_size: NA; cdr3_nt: TGTGCCAGCAGTGCCCCCCGGGACAGGGGGGAAGAGACCCAGTACTTC; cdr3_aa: CASSAPRDRGEETQYF
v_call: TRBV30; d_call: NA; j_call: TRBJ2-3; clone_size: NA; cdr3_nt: TGTGCCTGGAGTGTACTGGTGGATACGCAGTATTTT; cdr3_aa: CAWSVLVDTQYF
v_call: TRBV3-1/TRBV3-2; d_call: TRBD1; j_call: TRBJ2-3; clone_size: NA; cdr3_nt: TGTGCCAGCAGCCGCCGACGAGGGGGCGGCACAGATACGCAGTATTTT; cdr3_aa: CASSRRRGGGTDTQYF
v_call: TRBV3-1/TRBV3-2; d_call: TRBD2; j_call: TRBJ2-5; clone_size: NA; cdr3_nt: TGTGCCAGCAGCCGACTAGCGGGGCCCCGGGAGACCCAGTACTTC; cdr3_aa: CASSRLAGPRETQYF
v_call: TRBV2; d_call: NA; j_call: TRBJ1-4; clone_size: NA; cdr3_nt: TGTGCCAGCAGTTTACAGGGAGAAAAACTGTTTTTT; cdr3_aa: CASSLQGEKLFF
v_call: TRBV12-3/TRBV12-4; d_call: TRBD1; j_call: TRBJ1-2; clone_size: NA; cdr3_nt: TGTGCCAGCAGTGTCCGGACAGGCTATGGCTACACCTTC; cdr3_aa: CASSVRTGYGYTF
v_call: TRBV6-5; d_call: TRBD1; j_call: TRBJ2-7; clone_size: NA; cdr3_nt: TGTGCCACCCCCGGAGGACAGGGACCCGACGAGCAGTACTTC; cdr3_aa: CATPGGQGPDEQYF
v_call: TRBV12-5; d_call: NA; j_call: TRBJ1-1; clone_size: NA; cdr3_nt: TGTGCTAGTGAACCAACAGGTGGTACTGAAGCTTTCTTT; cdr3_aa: CASEPTGGTEAFF
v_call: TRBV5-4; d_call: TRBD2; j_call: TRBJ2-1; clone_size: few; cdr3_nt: TGTGCCAGCAGCTGGGGACTAGCGAGGGGTGAGGATGAGCAGTTCTTC; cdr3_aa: CASSWGLARGEDEQFF